Sequencing of this TCR beta chain was carried out in a study of regulatory T cells in long-lasting Graves disease (dated by TCRdb to 2020 to 2023). For the wider study: In the newly diagnosed Graves' disease group, patients had been taking antithyroid drugs for less than 3 months. A total of roughly 33 samples underwent TCR sequencing: about 13 from persistent and roughly 20 from newly diagnosed Graves' disease patients. The study took place in China and was registered as a clinical trial. Peripheral blood TCR sequencing and RNA sequencing compared persistent Graves' disease patients with newly diagnosed Graves' disease patients.

There are a few counts of this clonotype. Its specific antigen is unknown. Per-nucleotide qualities are absent, and no much larger clonotype sits a single base away. The sample's time point label, decoded: newly diagnosed GD, antithyroid drugs for less than 3 months. For both TCR sequencing and RNA sequencing, RNA was extracted from PBMCs in TRIzol. Graves' disease was diagnosed according to American Thyroid Association guidelines. Recruitment of patients was carried out at an endocrinology department in Xi'an, China. Each patient gave about 8.1 milliliters of peripheral blood, collected in an EDTA anticoagulant tube. PBMCs were isolated by Ficoll Paque Plus density gradient separation without further T cell sorting. RNA quality was checked with an Agilent 2100 Bioanalyzer and agarose gel, and concentration with a NanoDrop 2000. The CDR3, cysteine through phenylalanine, is 13 amino acids long. Solely the CDR3 DNA is kept, with 39 bases framed from the first base. Between the V and J ends, shortened by 10 bases and 3 bases respectively, the junction contains 16 bases. Per the germline V gene, SGHTA is the CDR1 and FQGNSA is the CDR2.

Study-wide conclusions, independent of this receptor: Compared with newly diagnosed patients, patients with persistent Graves' disease had lower TCR Shannon entropy and fewer highly expanded clones, which suggests clonal expansion. The authors noted that the small sample size was a limitation that may lower accuracy. More public clonotypes were shared among persistent patients (about 2,800) than among newly diagnosed patients (under 1,000). TRBV28, TRBJ1-2 and TRBJ2-5 were preferentially used in persistent disease, while TRBV20-1 and TRBJ2-1 were favored in newly diagnosed disease. Sequencing and analysis were limited to the TCR beta chain. Peripheral blood alone was examined, since thyroid tissue, which constituted the primary lesion, could not be accessed.

The library came from multiplex PCR. The instrument was an Illumina HiSeq 4000. CDR3 regions were amplified by Arm-PCR with iRepertoire HTBI primers to construct TCR beta libraries. Before sequencing, the PCR products went through gel purification. The paper's data handling went like this. Gene usage analysis of CDR3 amino acid clonotypes relied on the 55 to 80 TRBV and 15 or so TRBJ segments identified across samples. COPE and FqMerger were used to merge filtered high-quality paired reads into contigs. BLAST was used to align contigs to the IMGT TRBV, TRBD and TRBJ reference genes, and CDR3 was defined following IMGT. Any clonotype with a frequency above 0.1% was classified as a highly expanded clone. Shannon entropy was used to measure repertoire diversity, and the Gini coefficient was used to measure V-J evenness. A clonotype was considered public if more than one individual shared it. TCRdb reanalyzed the raw reads on its own, using fastp at Q25 for trimming and MiXCR for clone calling, and kept in-frame beta chains. Rows merge per CDR3 protein into single entries with the most common DNA and genes. TCRdb, not the authors, supplied the V and J calls. Present in this sample are 320,000 or so distinct CDR3 sequences, more than 15% of which were seen just once. The ten largest clones capture around 37% of the sample.

This specimen was peripheral blood mononuclear cells (PBMCs), taken at new diagnosis, from a patient treated with antithyroid drugs. The receptor comes from a female donor with Graves disease. The chain uses TRBV7-2 and TRBJ2-7, with TRBD1 perhaps the D gene, on 7 matching bases. The DNA sequence is given as TGTGCCACAGGGGGAGCGGGTGTCTACGAGCAGTACTTC. The resulting protein is CATGGAGVYEQYF.